The 32 T cell receptor beta chains given below trace back to one sample, sequenced in a study of blood T cell repertoires in COVID-19. The method was immunoSEQ multiplex PCR; TCRdb's version includes in-frame clones alone and lacks a portion of them. The sample lists more than 95,000 clones; about 75% were seen once. The sequenced material came from peripheral blood. These receptors were collected from a woman aged 70-85 years with acute or convalescent COVID-19.

Only a few counts were recorded for this clone. The chain carries TRBV2 and TRBJ1-6, with D tentatively TRBD1 (6 bases). The CDR3 is 15 amino acids. V was shortened by 8 bases and J by 4 bases, with 15 bases between the two germline ends. Germline-derived CDR1 and CDR2 are SNHLY and FYNNEI. CDR3 nucleotides: TGTGCCAGCGGACCAGCCCAGGGGTATAATTCACCCCTCCACTTT. Amino acids: CASGPAQGYNSPLHF.

The chain carries TRBV20-1 and TRBJ2-2; D remains ambiguous. The CDR3 has 11 residues. V lost 7 bases and J 7 bases, leaving 10 bases between the germline ends. Germline CDR1 and CDR2: DFQATT and SNEGSKA (reference sequence). The CDR3 nucleotides read TGCAGTGTATCGTTAGACGGGGAGCTGTTTTTT. This sequence encodes CSVSLDGELFF.

This clone was seen more than once but under ten times. The chain carries TRBV30 and TRBJ1-2, with TRBD1 matching over 8 bases. Germline CDR1 GTSNPN, CDR2 SVGIG (reference sequence). The CDR3 contains 11 residues. The junction had 4 bases not matched to a gene; V was cut back by 5 bases and J by 8 bases. Here the CDR3 reads CAWQGAYGYTF. The DNA of the CDR3 is TGTGCCTGGCAGGGGGCTTACGGCTACACCTTC.

This clone was counted between two and nine times. The J gene is TRBJ1-5, the V gene TRBV5-8; D is perhaps TRBD1 (6 bases). Germline V gene lookup returns CDR1 SGHTS and CDR2 YDEGEE. V lost 4 bases and J lost 5, with 16 bases in between. The CDR3 extends over 15 amino acids. CDR3 protein: CASSPGTLGDQPQHF. The DNA for the CDR3 is TGTGCCAGCAGCCCGGGGACACTCGGCGATCAGCCCCAGCATTTT.

The V call is TRBV10-3, the J call TRBJ1-4, with TRBD1 identical over 10 bases. The CDR3 contains 17 residues. CDR1 is ENHRY, CDR2 SYGVKD, per germline. With 0 bases clipped from V and 6 bases from J, the junction kept 7 bases outside the gene matches. CDR3 sequence (DNA): TGTGCCATCAGTGAGTCTACACCGGGACAGGGGCATGAAAAACTGTTTTTT. Its protein product is CAISESTPGQGHEKLFF.

The chain links TRBV28 to TRBJ2-3; D is perhaps TRBD1 (6 bases). Germline values: CDR1 MDHEN, CDR2 SYDVKM. The CDR3 has 16 residues. Trimming stripped 7 bases from V and 6 bases from J, with 23 bases between. DNA for the CDR3: TGTGCCAGCACCCCAGGGGACGGCTCTCTCCGGGATACGCAGTATTTT. Translation gives CASTPGDGSLRDTQYF.

J is TRBJ2-3 and V is TRBV6-6; D is possibly TRBD2 (5 bases). V shed 10 bases and J shed 2 bases, with 10 bases lying between them. Germline lookup yields CDR1 MNHNY and CDR2 SVGAGI (reference sequence). The CDR3 has 12 amino acids. DNA for the CDR3: TGTGCCACCCGGGGATTCACAGATACGCAGTATTTT. Protein sequence: CATRGFTDTQYF.

The rearrangement links TRBV19 to TRBJ2-7; D may be TRBD2 (6 bases). The CDR3 totals 13 residues. Germline V gene lookup returns CDR1 LNHDA and CDR2 SQIVND (reference sequence). Trimming removed 5 bases from V and 3 bases from J, with 11 bases in between. The CDR3 DNA sequence: TGTGCCAGTAGTTCCCGGGGGAACTACGAGCAGTACTTC. This codes for CASSSRGNYEQYF.

The chain recombines TRBV5-1 with TRBJ1-4, with D perhaps matching TRBD1 (5 bases). Germline V CDR1 and CDR2: SGHRS, YFSETQ. V lost 1 base and J lost 7, with 14 bases in between. The CDR3 length is 15 residues. CDR3 residues: CASSLSSGLGEKLFF. The CDR3 DNA is TGCGCCAGCAGCTTGTCTTCAGGGTTGGGTGAAAAACTGTTTTTT.

V is TRBV6-2 or TRBV6-3 and J is TRBJ1-2; D is possibly TRBD1 (6 bases). The germline gives CDR1 MNHEY, CDR2 SVGEGT. The CDR3 is made up of 14 amino acids. With 2 bases removed from V and 12 bases from J, the gap between germline ends came to 19 bases. The CDR3 spells CASSYGGVGDADTF. The CDR3 nucleotides read TGTGCCAGCAGTTACGGGGGCGTTGGTGACGCCGACACCTTC.

A few counts support this clone. The rearrangement uses TRBV24-1 and TRBJ2-1, with D possibly matching TRBD1 (6 bases). The CDR3 has 12 amino acids. The germline gives CDR1 KGHDR, CDR2 SFDVKD. Trimming took 7 bases from V and 4 from J, leaving 7 bases between them. CDR3 sequence reads: CATRDSYNEQFF. The CDR3 DNA follows: TGTGCCACCAGGGACAGTTACAATGAGCAGTTCTTC.

The rearrangement joins TRBV5-6 to TRBJ2-7, with TRBD2 identical over 8 bases. CDR1 SGHDT and CDR2 YYEEEE come from the germline V gene. The CDR3 is 14 residues long. Trimming removed 5 bases from V and 2 bases from J; junction bases left unmatched: 6. The CDR3 reads CASSPNGGAYEQYF. The CDR3 region has the DNA TGTGCCAGCAGTCCCAACGGGGGGGCCTACGAGCAGTACTTC.

The V call is TRBV6-4, the J call TRBJ1-5; the D is unclear. The V gene's germline CDR1 is MRHNA and CDR2 SNTAGT. The CDR3 contains 15 residues. The V end lost 6 bases, the J end lost 3 bases, and 15 bases lay between the germline ends. CDR3 residues: CASSESCPLNQPQHF. Here the CDR3 DNA reads TGTGCCAGCAGCGAGTCATGCCCTCTCAATCAGCCCCAGCATTTT.

This clone was recorded many times. The chain recombines TRBV7-9 with TRBJ1-3; D is possibly TRBD1 (5 bases). Trimming removed 5 bases at V and 7 bases at J, with 12 bases between. Germline V gene data show CDR1 as SEHNR and CDR2 as FQNEAQ (reference sequence). The length of the CDR3 is 13 residues. The CDR3 reads CASSLPGRNTIYF. DNA of the CDR3: TGTGCCAGCAGCCTTCCAGGGCGGAACACCATATATTTT. The full variable domain, rest sourced from reference TRBV7-9 and TRBJ1-3, is DTGVSQNPRHKITKRGQNVTFRCDPISEHNRLYWYRQTLGQGPEFLTYFQNEAQLEKSRLLSDRFSAERPKGSFSTLEIQRTEQGDSAMYLCASSLPGRNTIYFGEGSWLTVV.

This sequence joins TRBV7-9 and TRBJ2-2; TRBD2 agrees at 7 bases. Germline lookup yields CDR1 SEHNR and CDR2 FQNEAQ (reference sequence). The CDR3 contains 15 residues. The V and J ends lost 4 bases and 0 bases, in that order; junction bases with no gene match: 2. CDR3 loop: CASSSGGTNTGELFF. The CDR3 region has the DNA TGTGCCAGCAGCTCGGGAGGAACGAACACCGGGGAGCTGTTTTTT.

The genes are TRBV5-1 and TRBJ2-3; TRBD2 agrees at 9 bases. The CDR3 is made up of 18 amino acids. Trimming removed 7 bases from V and 2 bases from J; junction bases left unmatched: 17. Germline CDR1 and CDR2: SGHRS and YFSETQ. This CDR3 is CASRKYAGGLVPTDTQYF. The CDR3 nucleotides are TGCGCCAGCCGAAAGTACGCGGGGGGGCTAGTACCCACAGATACGCAGTATTTT.

The CDR3 loop reads CASSAPFRGVGYGYTF. For the CDR3, the DNA is TGTGCCAGCAGCGCCCCCTTCAGGGGCGTCGGATATGGCTACACCTTC. This rearrangement joins TRBV9 to TRBJ1-2; a possible D gene is TRBD1 (6 bases). Germline loops: CDR1 SGDLS, CDR2 YYNGEE. Trimming left V 3 bases short and J 5 bases short, with 20 bases between. The length of the CDR3 is 16 residues.

The V and J genes are TRBV5-1 and TRBJ1-1, with 8 bases lining up with TRBD1. In germline, CDR1 is SGHRS, CDR2 YFSETQ. Trimming cost V 4 bases and J 7 bases; bases outside gene matches: 9. The CDR3 loop spans 14 amino acids. The CDR3 sequence is CASSEITGGVEAFF. As DNA, the CDR3 is TGCGCCAGCAGCGAAATTACAGGGGGGGTTGAAGCTTTCTTT.

This clone was counted a few times. This sequence joins TRBV3-1 (or the pseudogene TRBV3-2) and TRBJ1-2, with a tentative D call TRBD1 (5 bases). The germline gives CDR1 LGHDT, CDR2 YNNKEL (reference sequence). V was pared by 0 bases and J by 3 bases, with 20 bases between. The CDR3 is 18 residues long. The chain's CDR3 is CASSQEVWDGGRDYGYTF. The CDR3 DNA is TGTGCCAGCAGCCAAGAGGTATGGGACGGAGGGCGAGACTATGGCTACACCTTC.

The table lists this clone with a count of one. V is TRBV18 and J is TRBJ1-1; D perhaps matches TRBD1 (6 bases). The CDR3 is made up of 16 amino acids. Trimming pared 1 base from V and 1 base from J, leaving 13 bases between. Germline V gives CDR1 KGHSH, CDR2 LQKENI. CDR3 sequence reads: CASSPQQGRQNTEAFF. For the CDR3, the DNA is TGTGCCAGCTCACCACAACAGGGACGGCAGAACACTGAAGCTTTCTTT. The full variable domain, in which reference TRBV18 and TRBJ1-1 provide the parts outside the CDR3, is NAGVMQNPRHLVRRRGQEARLRCSPMKGHSHVYWYRQLPEEGLKFMVYLQKENIIDESGMPKERFSAEFPKEGPSILRIQQVVRGDSAAYFCASSPQQGRQNTEAFFGQGTRLTVV.

V and J are TRBV3-1 (or the pseudogene TRBV3-2) and TRBJ1-3; D remains ambiguous. V gave up 4 bases and J gave up 0 bases, with 10 bases separating them. The germline V gene has CDR1 LGHDT and CDR2 YNNKEL (reference sequence). This CDR3 is 15 amino acids long. CDR3 amino acids: CASSLKMSSGNTIYF. DNA of the CDR3: TGTGCCAGCAGCCTTAAGATGAGCTCTGGAAACACCATATATTTT.

J is TRBJ2-3 and V is TRBV5-4; 9 bases map to TRBD2. V dropped 4 bases and J dropped 4; count of bases not matched to a gene: 7. The germline V gene encodes CDR1 SGHNT and CDR2 YYREEE (reference sequence). The CDR3 is 15 amino acids. The CDR3 DNA reads TGTGCCAGCAGCCCAAGAGCGGGGGGCCCAGATACGCAGTATTTT. Its translation: CASSPRAGGPDTQYF.

The CDR3 DNA reads as TGTGCCAGCAGCCAGCGGACAGGGGGCTCAGCTTTCTTT. Encoded protein: CASSQRTGGSAFF. The chain uses TRBV3-1 (or the pseudogene TRBV3-2) and TRBJ1-1, with 11 nucleotides matching TRBD1. Trimming at V came to 3 bases and at J to 10 bases, leaving 4 bases not matched to a gene. The CDR3 extends over 13 amino acids. The germline V gene encodes CDR1 LGHDT and CDR2 YNNKEL (reference sequence).

The chain is built from TRBV19 and TRBJ2-3, with TRBD1 matching over 11 bases. From germline, CDR1 is LNHDA and CDR2 SQIVND (reference sequence). Losses at the gene ends were 6 bases for V and 4 bases for J; bases not matched to a gene: 3. This CDR3 spans 14 amino acids. Written as DNA, the CDR3 is TGTGCCAGTAGGGACAGGGGGCGGGCAGATACGCAGTATTTT. Translating gives CASRDRGRADTQYF. Complete variable domain (other parts from reference TRBV19 and TRBJ2-3): DGGITQSPKYLFRKEGQNVTLSCEQNLNHDAMYWYRQDPGQGLRLIYYSQIVNDFQKGDIAEGYSVSREKKESFPLTVTSAQKNPTAFYLCASRDRGRADTQYFGPGTRLTVL.

The genes are TRBV29-1 and TRBJ2-7, with 12 bases identical to TRBD1. Germline V gene data show CDR1 as SQVTM and CDR2 as ANQGSEA. The ends lost 2 bases at V and 7 bases at J; junction bases unmatched: 12. This CDR3 comprises 16 residues. CDR3 protein: CSVERRTGQGAGEQYF. As DNA, the CDR3 is TGCAGCGTTGAAAGGCGGACGGGACAGGGGGCGGGGGAGCAGTACTTC.

The J gene is TRBJ1-4, the V gene TRBV14, with TRBD1 as a possible D gene (5 bases). With 3 bases removed from V and 4 bases from J, the gap between germline ends came to 15 bases. Germline CDR1 and CDR2: SGHDN and FVKESK. The CDR3 has 16 residues. In nucleotides, the CDR3 is TGTGCCAGCAGCCAGGCCGGAACACAGGTTAATGAAAAACTGTTTTTT. Protein product: CASSQAGTQVNEKLFF.

The chain combines TRBV2 with TRBJ1-1; 7 bases map to TRBD1. The CDR3 has 12 residues. J was trimmed by 8 bases and V by 6 bases; bases with no gene match: 6. The germline gives CDR1 SNHLY, CDR2 FYNNEI. The CDR3 DNA follows: TGTGCCAGCAGAGACGACAGGGCCGAAGCTTTCTTT. This encodes CASRDDRAEAFF.

The CDR3 region is CASSEGGGADTQYF. CDR3 bases: TGTGCCAGCAGTGAGGGCGGGGGGGCAGATACGCAGTATTTT. This rearrangement joins TRBV6-1 to TRBJ2-3, with 9 positions matching TRBD2. The CDR3 length is 14 residues. The J segment lost 4 bases and the V segment lost 3 bases, leaving 2 bases of the junction unmatched. CDR1 and CDR2 (germline): MNHNS, SASEGT.

The CDR3 region has the DNA TGTGCCAGCAGCTCTAACACCGGGGAGCTGTTTTTT. Translating it yields CASSSNTGELFF. The chain combines TRBV11-3 with TRBJ2-2; D uncertain. The CDR3 covers 12 residues. Trimming shortened V by 4 bases and J by 2 bases, and 2 bases separated the two germline ends. The germline V gene has CDR1 SGHNT and CDR2 YENEEA.

J is TRBJ2-1 and V is TRBV2; TRBD2 aligns across 14 bases. Germline V gives CDR1 SNHLY, CDR2 FYNNEI. The ends lost 7 bases at V and 8 bases at J; junction bases unmatched: 7. CDR3 length equals 15 residues. DNA for the CDR3: TGTGCCAGCAAGCTGACTAGCGGGGGGGCCGATGAGCAGTTCTTC. This gives the protein CASKLTSGGADEQFF.

This chain uses TRBV2 with TRBJ1-6, with D maybe TRBD1 (6 bases). The CDR3 loop spans 16 amino acids. Trimming stripped 4 bases from V and 7 bases from J, with 17 bases between. Germline-derived CDR1 and CDR2 are SNHLY and FYNNEI. CDR3 loop: CASSALGGAGNSPLHF. CDR3 nucleotide sequence: TGTGCCAGCAGTGCGCTTGGGGGGGCGGGCAATTCACCCCTCCACTTT.

Concerning this clone: Other DNA sequences in this specimen translate into the identical CDR3. The chain links TRBV7-9 to TRBJ2-5, with 7 bases aligning to TRBD1. The CDR3 has 15 amino acids. The germline gives CDR1 SEHNR, CDR2 FQNEAQ (reference sequence). V shed 3 bases and J 1 base; nucleotides not matched to a gene: 5. This CDR3 is CASSLRQGIQETQYF. The CDR3 bases are TGTGCCAGCAGCTTGAGACAGGGAATCCAAGAGACCCAGTACTTC.